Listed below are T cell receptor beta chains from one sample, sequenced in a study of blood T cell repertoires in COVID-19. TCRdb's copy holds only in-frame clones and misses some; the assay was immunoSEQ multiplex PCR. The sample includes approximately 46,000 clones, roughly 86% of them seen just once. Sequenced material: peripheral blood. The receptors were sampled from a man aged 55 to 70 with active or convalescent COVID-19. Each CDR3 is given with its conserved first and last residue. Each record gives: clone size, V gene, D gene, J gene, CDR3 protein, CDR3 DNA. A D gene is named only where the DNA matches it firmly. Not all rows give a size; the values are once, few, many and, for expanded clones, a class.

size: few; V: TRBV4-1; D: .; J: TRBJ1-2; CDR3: CASSQEAAVVGNGYTF; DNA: TGCGCCAGCAGCCAAGAAGCGGCTGTTGTGGGGAATGGCTACACCTTC
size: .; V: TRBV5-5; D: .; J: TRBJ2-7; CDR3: CASSLAEYYEQYF; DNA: TGTGCCAGCAGCTTAGCGGAATACTACGAGCAGTACTTC
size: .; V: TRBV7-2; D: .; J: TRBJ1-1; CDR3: CASSLDRNTEAFF; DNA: TGTGCCAGCAGCCTGGACAGGAACACTGAAGCTTTCTTT
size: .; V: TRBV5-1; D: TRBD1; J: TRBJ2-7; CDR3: CASSRDRGYEQYF; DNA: TGCGCCAGCAGCAGGGACAGGGGATACGAGCAGTACTTC
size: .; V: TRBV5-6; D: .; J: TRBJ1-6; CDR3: CASSFGRGNSPLHF; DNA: TGTGCCAGCAGCTTTGGTAGGGGTAATTCACCCCTCCACTTT
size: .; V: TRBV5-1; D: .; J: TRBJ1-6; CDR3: CASSFGDRSNSPLHF; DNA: TGCGCCAGCAGCTTCGGAGACAGGAGTAATTCACCCCTCCACTTT
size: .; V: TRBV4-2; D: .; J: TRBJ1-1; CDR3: CASSQETEAFF; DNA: TGTGCCAGCAGCCAGGAGACTGAAGCTTTCTTT
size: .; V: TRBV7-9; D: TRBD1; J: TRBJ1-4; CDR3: CASSRDRPTDEKLFF; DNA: TGTGCCAGCAGCCGGGACAGGCCGACCGATGAAAAACTGTTTTTT
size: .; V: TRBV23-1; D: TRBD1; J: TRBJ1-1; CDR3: CASSQSGQGRVEAFF; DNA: TGCGCCAGCAGTCAATCCGGACAGGGGAGAGTTGAAGCTTTCTTT
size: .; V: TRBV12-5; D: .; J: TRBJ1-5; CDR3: CASGFLNQPQHF; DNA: TGTGCTAGTGGTTTTCTAAATCAGCCCCAGCATTTT
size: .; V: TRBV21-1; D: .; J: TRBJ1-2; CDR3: CASSKSHRGNGYTF; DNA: TGTGCCAGCAGCAAAAGTCACAGAGGGAATGGCTACACCTTC
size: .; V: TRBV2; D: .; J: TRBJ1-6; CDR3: CASSEGRVNSPLHF; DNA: TGTGCCAGCAGTGAAGGGAGAGTTAATTCACCCCTCCACTTT
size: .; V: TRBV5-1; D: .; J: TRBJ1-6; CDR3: CASSYSTGDNSPLHF; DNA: TGCGCCAGCAGCTACTCGACGGGTGATAATTCACCCCTCCACTTT
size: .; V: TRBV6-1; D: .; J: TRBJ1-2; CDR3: CASSGGHSKANYGYTF; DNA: TGTGCCAGCAGTGGGGGGCACAGTAAAGCTAACTATGGCTACACCTTC
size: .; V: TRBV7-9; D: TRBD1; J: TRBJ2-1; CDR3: CASVQGATYNEQFF; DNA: TGTGCCAGCGTACAGGGGGCGACCTACAATGAGCAGTTCTTC
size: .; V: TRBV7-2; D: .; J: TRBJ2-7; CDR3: CASSLDWRARYF; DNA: TGTGCCAGCAGCTTAGATTGGAGGGCGCGGTACTTC
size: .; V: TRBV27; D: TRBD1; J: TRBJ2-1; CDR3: CASSSTGDYNEQFF; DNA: TGTGCCAGCAGTTCGACAGGGGACTACAATGAGCAGTTCTTC
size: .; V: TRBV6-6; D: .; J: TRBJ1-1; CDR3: CASSYFGGGNTEAFF; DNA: TGTGCCAGCAGTTACTTTGGGGGGGGGAACACTGAAGCTTTCTTT